Listed here is a single T cell receptor (beta chain). This clonotype has a count of ten or more. The antigen it recognizes is unknown. No quality values exist for individual bases; no much larger clone is one base distant. The germline V gene yields SGHDT for CDR1 and YYEEEE for CDR2. The CDR3 covers 14 residues, taking in both the cysteine and the phenylalanine. The entry retains the CDR3 DNA only, 42 bases that are in frame from base 1. Relative to germline, V is 4 bases shorter and J is 3 bases shorter, with 14 bases between their ends. A patient counted as having stable Graves' hyperthyroidism if no progression to ophthalmopathy occurred over 18 months of follow-up. The hyperthyroidism patients were between 18 and 65 years old and newly diagnosed, with a disease duration of less than 2 months. Patients with uncontrolled infections, other autoimmune diseases, pregnancy or lactation were excluded. Diagnoses were based on clinical symptoms, serum thyroxine and TRAb, thyroid ultrasound and orbital computed tomography. PBMCs were isolated from 10 ml of fresh peripheral blood by Ficoll-Paque density gradient centrifugation. Trizol reagent was used to extract total RNA, and RNA quality was then checked on an Agilent 2100 Bioanalyzer.

TCR beta CDR3 regions were amplified from RNA transcripts. A first-round RT-PCR of the TCR CDR3 used the HTBI primer set with the Qiagen OneStep RT-PCR kit. Libraries were constructed in a second round of multiplex PCR, after which size selection and purification were carried out. Libraries were sequenced paired-end with 100 bp reads on an Illumina HiSeq2000. The study's own analysis went as follows. Raw data were processed with SOAPnuke, discarding reads with adapters, uncalled bases, mean Phred below 15, or no exact constant-primer or identifier match. COPE v1.2.5 was used to merge the high-quality paired reads, and each unique nucleotide sequence was defined as a clonotype. MiTCR v1.1 was used to align the clonotypes against IMGT TRBV, TRBD and TRBJ reference segments. The analysis was restricted to V-J combinations with a frequency above 0.0001, which together covered 99.2% of the repertoires. The TCS score was defined as the ratio of F50 (clonal expansion) to E x V (chaos), calculated using BLOSUM62-based TCRdist between CDR3 peptides within each V-J. Welch's t-statistics and random forest reduced several hundred V-J features to 13, which were used in a naive Bayes classifier (R e1071). In-frame beta chains were kept once TCRdb had trimmed the public reads at Q25 with fastp and called clones with MiXCR. CDR3 protein duplicates are merged, each entry listing the most common genes and DNA. The authors' filters were not applied to this entry. For this sample there are about 400,000 distinct CDR3 sequences; less than 15% appear just once. The leading ten clones occupy around 9.2% of the sample.

This specimen comes from a study of T cells in Graves' hyperthyroidism and ophthalmopathy (dated by TCRdb to the late 2010s). Concerning the study at large: Peripheral blood samples were taken at the time of initial diagnosis, prior to any treatment. In roughly six Graves' hyperthyroidism patients, the study also compared T-cell repertoires from thyroid tissue with T-cell repertoires from blood. To identify TCR V-J signatures that set the groups apart, the researchers used a discovery cohort of approximately 98 patients, made up of under 45 with Graves' ophthalmopathy and about 55 with stable Graves' hyperthyroidism. Whether ophthalmopathy could be predicted prospectively was tested in an independent validation cohort made up of 18 to 20 hyperthyroidism patients plus 17 patients who later progressed to ophthalmopathy. The roughly 90 discovery patients were divided at random into training and test sets in a 7:3 ratio. After sampling, hyperthyroidism patients received methimazole starting at 30 mg daily, and ophthalmopathy patients received high-dose intravenous methylprednisolone. TCR Vbeta CDR3 sequencing of 120 to 150 peripheral blood samples (under 45 ophthalmopathy, around 80 hyperthyroidism and roughly 17 progressor patients) is reported in the paper. The study at large found these results: Most expanded thyroid clonotypes (frequency above 0.001) were also detected in blood, a finding suggesting that blood repertoires may reflect thyroid immune responses. During validation, the model predicted progression to ophthalmopathy a median of around 7 months ahead of onset, with approximately 70% sensitivity and around 72% specificity. A model built on a 13 V-J signature distinguished ophthalmopathy from stable hyperthyroidism, reaching approximately 89% sensitivity and 81.08% specificity in cross-validation and 80%/75% in testing. Sample size was not statistically predetermined, and investigators were not blinded to group allocation.

The chain employs TRBV5-6 and TRBJ2-7, with the identity of the D gene unclear. The sequence derives from a woman between 18 and 29 years old with Graves' hyperthyroidism. The sequencing input was blood. The CDR3 protein: CASSPLGHLYEQYF. Read as DNA, the sequence is TGTGCCAGCAGCCCCCTCGGGCACCTCTACGAGCAGTACTTC.